The 13 T cell receptor beta chains listed next were all sequenced from one sample in a study of blood T cell repertoires in COVID-19. Sequencing used immunoSEQ multiplex PCR; TCRdb keeps in-frame clones, though not all of them. The sample records 400,000 to 450,000 clones, approximately 90% being singletons. Material: peripheral blood. These receptor sequences come from a woman between 50 and 59 years old with COVID-19, enrolled during active disease.

The rearrangement links TRBV19 to TRBJ1-5; D unclear. The length of the CDR3 is 15 residues. V shed 0 bases and J shed 6 bases, with 12 bases lying between them. In germline, CDR1 is LNHDA, CDR2 SQIVND (reference sequence). In DNA form, the CDR3 reads TGTGCCAGTAGTATAGATCGGGGTTCTACTCAGCCCCAGCATTTT. Translating gives CASSIDRGSTQPQHF. Based on the CDR3 plus reference TRBV19 and TRBJ1-5, the full variable domain is DGGITQSPKYLFRKEGQNVTLSCEQNLNHDAMYWYRQDPGQGLRLIYYSQIVNDFQKGDIAEGYSVSREKKESFPLTVTSAQKNPTAFYLCASSIDRGSTQPQHFGDGTRLSIL.

This chain uses TRBV19 with TRBJ1-1; maybe TRBD1 (5 bases). Germline CDR1 and CDR2: LNHDA and SQIVND (reference sequence). This CDR3 is built from 14 residues. Trimming took off 5 bases at V and 1 base at J, with 11 bases between the two ends. The CDR3 protein is CASSPRGENTEAFF. CDR3 DNA: TGTGCCAGTAGTCCTCGGGGGGAGAACACTGAAGCTTTCTTT.

This clone occurred once. CDR3 nucleotide sequence: TGTGCCAGCAGCGTCGGCCGGTCCTCAGGGGGAAGAGGCACTGAAGCTTTCTTT. It is translated as CASSVGRSSGGRGTEAFF. The chain uses TRBV2 and TRBJ1-1; 7 positions agree with TRBD1. Losses at the gene ends were 6 bases for V and 4 bases for J; bases not matched to a gene: 20. Germline loops: CDR1 SNHLY, CDR2 FYNNEI. This CDR3 is 18 amino acids long.

The chain recombines TRBV6-5 with TRBJ2-5; a possible D gene is TRBD2 (7 bases). The CDR3 runs to 14 residues. In germline, CDR1 is MNHEY, CDR2 SVGAGI. V lost 8 bases, J lost 4 bases, and 17 bases lay in between. CDR3 DNA: TGTGCCAGCGGCTCTCGGGGGGCAGGAGAGACCCAGTACTTC. It yields the protein CASGSRGAGETQYF.

The rearrangement uses TRBV19 and TRBJ2-7; TRBD2 might be the D (6 bases). This CDR3 spans 15 amino acids. The germline V and J ends were trimmed by 4 bases and 5 bases, with 18 bases remaining between them. Germline loops: CDR1 LNHDA, CDR2 SQIVND (reference sequence). The CDR3 reads CASSSAGGGYDEQYF. The CDR3 nucleotides read TGTGCCAGTAGTAGTGCTGGTGGGGGGTACGACGAGCAGTACTTC.

CDR3 region: CAWSVSAGNTEAFF. The CDR3 DNA reads as TGTGCCTGGAGTGTATCGGCGGGGAACACTGAAGCTTTCTTT. This rearrangement joins TRBV30 to TRBJ1-1, with no clear D. There are 14 residues in the CDR3. V lost 0 bases and J lost 1, with 9 bases in between. Germline V gene sequence: CDR1 GTSNPN, CDR2 SVGIG (reference sequence).

CDR3 residues: CASSQARDQPQHF. CDR3 DNA sequence: TGTGCCAGCAGCCAGGCCAGGGATCAGCCCCAGCATTTT. The V call is TRBV3-1 (or the pseudogene TRBV3-2), the J call TRBJ1-5; tentatively, D is TRBD1 (5 bases). Germline V lookup: CDR1 LGHDT, CDR2 YNNKEL (reference sequence). This CDR3 has 13 amino acids. The ends were cut back, 3 bases at V and 5 bases at J, with 8 bases in the middle.

The chain has TRBV7-2 and TRBJ1-5; D gene ambiguous. The CDR3 covers 15 residues. Germline CDR1 and CDR2: SGHTA and FQGNSA. V was cut by 5 bases and J by 4 bases, with 15 bases left in between. The CDR3 bases are TGTGCCAGCAGCCTGGGAGGTGAAGGGAATCAGCCCCAGCATTTT. Its translation is CASSLGGEGNQPQHF.

The V gene is TRBV5-4, the J gene TRBJ2-1; 8 bases align to TRBD1. CDR1 and CDR2 (germline): SGHNT, YYREEE (reference sequence). CDR3 length: 14 amino acids. The J segment lost 4 bases and the V segment lost 2 bases, leaving 2 bases of the junction unmatched. The CDR3: CASSFQGAYNEQFF. CDR3 sequence (DNA): TGTGCCAGCAGCTTCCAGGGGGCTTACAATGAGCAGTTCTTC.

The chain carries TRBV12-5 and TRBJ1-2; tentatively, D is TRBD1 (5 bases). The CDR3 is 15 residues long. Germline CDR1 and CDR2: LGHNT and FRNRAP. V lost 4 bases and J 4 bases, leaving 16 bases between the germline ends. The CDR3 loop is CASGSPGTGVYGYTF. The DNA for the CDR3 is TGTGCTAGTGGTTCGCCGGGAACGGGGGTCTATGGCTACACCTTC.

The V call is TRBV9, the J call TRBJ1-2; 7 nucleotides match TRBD1. The V and J ends lost 5 bases and 8 bases, in that order; junction bases with no gene match: 18. Germline values: CDR1 SGDLS, CDR2 YYNGEE. This CDR3 contains 16 residues. CDR3 nucleotides: TGTGCCAGCAGAGGGAATAGCGACAGGGCCTGGTGGGGCTACACCTTC. This codes for CASRGNSDRAWWGYTF.

This chain joins TRBV5-1 and TRBJ2-5, with TRBD2 identical over 7 bases. The CDR3 consists of 16 residues. Germline CDR1 SGHRS, CDR2 YFSETQ. V was clipped by 1 base and J by 4 bases; unmatched bases: 10. In nucleotides, the CDR3 is TGCGCCAGCAGCTTGTACAGCGGGGTAAGAGGAGAGACCCAGTACTTC. The encoded protein is CASSLYSGVRGETQYF.

This clone was counted a single time. CDR3 DNA sequence: TGTGCCTGGATGGGGCTGGCGGGGGAAAGGACAGATACGCAGTATTTT. This encodes CAWMGLAGERTDTQYF. The chain joins TRBV30 to TRBJ2-3; TRBD2 agrees at 7 bases. There are 16 residues in the CDR3. J was trimmed by 3 bases and V by 4 bases; bases with no gene match: 13. CDR1 and CDR2 from the germline V gene are GTSNPN and SVGIG (reference sequence).